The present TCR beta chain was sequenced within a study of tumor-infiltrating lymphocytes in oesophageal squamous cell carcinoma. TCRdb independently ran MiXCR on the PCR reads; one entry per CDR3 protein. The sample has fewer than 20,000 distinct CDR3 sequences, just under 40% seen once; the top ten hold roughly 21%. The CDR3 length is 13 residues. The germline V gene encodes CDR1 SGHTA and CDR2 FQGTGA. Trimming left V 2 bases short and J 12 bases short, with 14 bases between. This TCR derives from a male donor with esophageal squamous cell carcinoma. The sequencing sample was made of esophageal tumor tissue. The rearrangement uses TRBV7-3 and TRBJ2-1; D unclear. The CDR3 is CASSLGDSLGQFF. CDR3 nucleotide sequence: TGTGCCAGCAGCTTAGGAGATAGTTTAGGGCAGTTCTTC.